This TCR beta chain emerged from a study of regulatory T cells in long-lasting Graves disease. Overall study: Newly diagnosed Graves' patients had under 3 months of antithyroid drugs.

HTBI primers from iRepertoire and Arm-PCR of CDR3 regions yielded the TCR beta libraries. Each CDR3 protein is one row after TCRdb ran MiXCR on the multiplex PCR reads. The profile shows a few hundred thousand distinct CDR3 sequences, 12% of them singletons. Study-level findings and limits: Persistent Graves' patients showed less TCR diversity than newly diagnosed patients showed.

This clonotype appeared a few times. Its antigen is undetermined. Specified time point: newly diagnosed GD, antithyroid drugs for less than 3 months. From RNA extracted from PBMCs, the TCR library was made. The same sample was also used in a study of T cells in Graves' hyperthyroidism and ophthalmopathy. That source adds: With the HTBI primer set, the TCR CDR3 went through a first round of RT-PCR.

The specimen comprised peripheral blood mononuclear cells (PBMCs), sampled at new diagnosis, from a patient treated with antithyroid drugs. The TCR sequence derives from a woman in her late teens or twenties with Graves disease.

The CDR3 loop reads CASSLVAGLATYEQYF. CDR3 nucleotide sequence: TGTGCCAGCAGCTTAGTGGCAGGCCTCGCAACCTACGAGCAGTACTTC. The chain joins TRBV7-9 to TRBJ2-7; D gene uncertain. CDR1 is SEHNR and CDR2 is FQNEAQ in the germline V gene (reference sequence). CDR3 length equals 16 residues. Between the trimmed V and J ends, which lost 1 base and 2 bases, there was a span of 15 bases.